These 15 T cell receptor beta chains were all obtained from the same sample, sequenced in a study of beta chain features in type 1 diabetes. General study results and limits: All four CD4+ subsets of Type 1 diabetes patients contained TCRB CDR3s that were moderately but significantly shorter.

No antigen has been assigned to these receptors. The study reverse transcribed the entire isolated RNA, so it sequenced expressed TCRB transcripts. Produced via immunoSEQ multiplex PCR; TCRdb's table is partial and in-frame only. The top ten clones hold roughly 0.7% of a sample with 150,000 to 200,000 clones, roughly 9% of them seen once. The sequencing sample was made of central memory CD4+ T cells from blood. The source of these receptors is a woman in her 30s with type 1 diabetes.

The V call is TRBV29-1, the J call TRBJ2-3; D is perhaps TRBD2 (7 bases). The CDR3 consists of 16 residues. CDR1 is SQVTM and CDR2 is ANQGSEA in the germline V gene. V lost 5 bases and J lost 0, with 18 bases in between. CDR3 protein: CSVRGAPKVSTDTQYF. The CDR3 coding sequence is TGCAGCGTTCGGGGGGCGCCAAAGGTTAGCACAGATACGCAGTATTTT.

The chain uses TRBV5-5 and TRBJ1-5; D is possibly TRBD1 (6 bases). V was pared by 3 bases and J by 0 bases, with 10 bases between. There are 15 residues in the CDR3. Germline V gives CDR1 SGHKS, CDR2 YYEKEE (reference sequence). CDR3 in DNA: TGTGCCAGCAGCTGGACACAGGGTAGCAATCAGCCCCAGCATTTT. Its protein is CASSWTQGSNQPQHF.

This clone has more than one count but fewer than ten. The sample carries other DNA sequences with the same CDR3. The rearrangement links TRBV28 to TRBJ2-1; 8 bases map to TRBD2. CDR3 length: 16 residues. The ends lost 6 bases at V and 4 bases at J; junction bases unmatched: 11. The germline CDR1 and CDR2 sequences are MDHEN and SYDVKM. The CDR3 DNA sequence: TGTGCCAGCAGCATCCCGGGAGGGGGGTCTTACAATGAGCAGTTCTTC. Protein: CASSIPGGGSYNEQFF.

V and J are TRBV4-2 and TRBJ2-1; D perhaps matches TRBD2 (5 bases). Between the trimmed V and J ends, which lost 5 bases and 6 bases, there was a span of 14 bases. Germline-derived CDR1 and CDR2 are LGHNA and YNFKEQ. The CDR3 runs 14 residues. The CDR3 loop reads CASSTRGIGNEQFF. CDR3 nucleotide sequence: TGTGCCAGCAGCACCCGAGGGATAGGCAATGAGCAGTTCTTC.

In DNA, the CDR3 is TGTGCCAGCAGCCAAGATGGGCTAGCGAGCCAAGAGACCCAGTACTTC. Translation gives CASSQDGLASQETQYF. The chain links TRBV4-2 to TRBJ2-5; the D gene is possibly TRBD2 (6 bases). From germline, CDR1 is LGHNA and CDR2 YNFKEQ. V lost 0 bases to trimming and J lost 1 base, with 12 bases between them. This CDR3 spans 16 amino acids.

CDR3 sequence: CASTRRQNFYEQYF. As DNA, the CDR3 is TGTGCCAGCACGCGGCGACAGAATTTCTACGAGCAGTACTTC. The chain recombines TRBV28 with TRBJ2-7; tentative D call: TRBD1 (5 bases). The CDR3 is 14 residues long. CDR1 and CDR2 (germline): MDHEN, SYDVKM. V lost 7 bases and J lost 3, with 16 bases in between.

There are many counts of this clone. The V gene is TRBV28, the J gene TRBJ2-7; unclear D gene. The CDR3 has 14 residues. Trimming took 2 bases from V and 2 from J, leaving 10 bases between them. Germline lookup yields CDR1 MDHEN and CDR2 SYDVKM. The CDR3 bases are TGTGCCAGCAGTTTACCAACTATGACCTACGAGCAGTACTTC. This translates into CASSLPTMTYEQYF. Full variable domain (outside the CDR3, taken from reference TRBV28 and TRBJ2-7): DVKVTQSSRYLVKRTGEKVFLECVQDMDHENMFWYRQDPGLGLRLIYFSYDVKMKEKGDIPEGYSVSREKKERFSLILESASTNQTSMYLCASSLPTMTYEQYFGPGTRLTVT.

The CDR3 DNA is TGTGCCAGCAGCCCCGGGACTCGGATACCTAGCACAGATACGCAGTATTTT. The encoded protein is CASSPGTRIPSTDTQYF. This sequence joins TRBV5-4 and TRBJ2-3; TRBD2 is a possible D gene (6 bases). Looked up from germline, CDR1 is SGHNT and CDR2 is YYREEE (reference sequence). V lost 4 bases to trimming and J lost 0 bases, with 18 bases between them. This CDR3 comprises 17 residues.

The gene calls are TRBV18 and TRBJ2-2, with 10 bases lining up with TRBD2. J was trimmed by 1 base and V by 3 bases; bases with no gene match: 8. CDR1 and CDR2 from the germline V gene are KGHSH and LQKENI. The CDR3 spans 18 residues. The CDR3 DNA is TGTGCCAGCTCACCTGTTTCACTAGCGGGGATGAACACCGGGGAGCTGTTTTTT. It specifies CASSPVSLAGMNTGELFF.

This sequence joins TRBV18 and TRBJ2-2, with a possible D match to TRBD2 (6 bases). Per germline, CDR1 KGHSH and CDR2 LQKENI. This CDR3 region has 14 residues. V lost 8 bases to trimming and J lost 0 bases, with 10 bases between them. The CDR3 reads CASGGTANTGELFF. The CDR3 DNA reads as TGTGCCAGCGGCGGGACTGCGAACACCGGGGAGCTGTTTTTT.

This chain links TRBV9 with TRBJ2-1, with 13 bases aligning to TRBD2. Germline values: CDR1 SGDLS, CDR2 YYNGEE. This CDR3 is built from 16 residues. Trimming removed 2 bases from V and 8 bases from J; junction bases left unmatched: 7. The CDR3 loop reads CASSVLTSGGFDEQFF. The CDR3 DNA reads TGTGCCAGCAGCGTTCTGACTAGCGGGGGGTTCGATGAGCAGTTCTTC.

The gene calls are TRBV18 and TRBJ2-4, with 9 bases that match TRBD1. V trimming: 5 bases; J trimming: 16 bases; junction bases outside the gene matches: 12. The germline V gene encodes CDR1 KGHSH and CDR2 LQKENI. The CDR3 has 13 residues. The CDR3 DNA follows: TGTGCCAGCTCAGGAGCGGTCCGGACAGGGGAATACTTC. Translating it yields CASSGAVRTGEYF.

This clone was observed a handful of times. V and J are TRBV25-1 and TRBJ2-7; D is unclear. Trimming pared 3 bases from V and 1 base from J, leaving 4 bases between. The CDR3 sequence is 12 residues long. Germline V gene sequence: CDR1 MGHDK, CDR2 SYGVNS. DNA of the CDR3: TGTGCCAGCAGTGACAGGTCCTACGAGCAGTACTTC. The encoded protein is CASSDRSYEQYF.

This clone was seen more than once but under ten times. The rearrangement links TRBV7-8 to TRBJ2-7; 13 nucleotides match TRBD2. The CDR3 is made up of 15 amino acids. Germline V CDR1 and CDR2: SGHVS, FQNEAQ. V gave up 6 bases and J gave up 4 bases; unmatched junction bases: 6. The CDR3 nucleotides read TGTGCCAGCAGGCGAGGACTAGCGGGAGAGTACGAGCAGTACTTC. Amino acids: CASRRGLAGEYEQYF. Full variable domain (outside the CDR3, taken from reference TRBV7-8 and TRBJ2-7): GAGVSQSPRYKVAKRGQDVALRCDPISGHVSLFWYQQALGQGPEFLTYFQNEAQLDKSGLPSDRFFAERPEGSVSTLKIQRTQQEDSAVYLCASRRGLAGEYEQYFGPGTRLTVT.

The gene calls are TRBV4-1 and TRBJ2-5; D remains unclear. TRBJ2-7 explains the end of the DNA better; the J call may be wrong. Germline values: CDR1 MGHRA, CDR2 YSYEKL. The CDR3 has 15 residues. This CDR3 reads CASSPPVPPPYEQYF. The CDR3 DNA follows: TGCGCCAGCAGCCCCCCGGTCCCCCCGCCCTACGAGCAGTACTTC.